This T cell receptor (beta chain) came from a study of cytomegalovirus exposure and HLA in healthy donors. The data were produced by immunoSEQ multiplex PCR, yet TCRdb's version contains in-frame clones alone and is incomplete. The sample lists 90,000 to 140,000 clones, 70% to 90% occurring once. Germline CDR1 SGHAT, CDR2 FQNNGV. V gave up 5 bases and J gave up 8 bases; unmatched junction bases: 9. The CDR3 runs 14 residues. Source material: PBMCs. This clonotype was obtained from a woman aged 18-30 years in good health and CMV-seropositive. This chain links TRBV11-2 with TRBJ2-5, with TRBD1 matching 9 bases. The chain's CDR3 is CASSPDRGGDTQYF. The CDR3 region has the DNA TGTGCCAGCAGCCCCGACAGGGGGGGAGATACCCAGTACTTC.